This entry concerns a single T cell receptor beta chain. Antigen specificity is unknown. This sample was taken from a study of beta chain features in type 1 diabetes. For the study at large: Healthy donors and patients had similar age, gender and cell yields. Findings and caveats of the study: Shorter TCRB CDR3s, moderately but significantly so, marked every one of the four CD4+ subsets in Type 1 diabetes patients. TCRB rearrangement may or may not be influenced by HLA type; here this remained unresolved.

The whole isolated RNA underwent reverse transcription, so sequencing captured expressed TCRB transcripts. Clones were read by immunoSEQ multiplex PCR, and TCRdb kept only the in-frame ones, dropping some. The profile shows hundreds of thousands of clones, more than 13% of them singletons. Germline V gene lookup returns CDR1 SGHDN and CDR2 FVKESK. Trimming cost V 4 bases and J 5 bases, with 21 bases left between them. The CDR3 sequence is 17 residues long. By way of CD45RO/CCR7/CD25/CD127/CD95/CD27, the CD4+ regulatory, stem cell-like memory, central memory and naive cells were sorted. This clonotype originated in a man between 18 and 29 years old with type 1 diabetes. The sequencing input was naive CD4+ T cells from blood. This rearrangement joins TRBV14 to TRBJ1-5; a weak D match, TRBD1 (5 bases). As DNA, the CDR3 is TGTGCCAGCAGCCCCAGAGGTGGGACGATAATGGATCAGCCCCAGCATTTT. Amino acid sequence: CASSPRGGTIMDQPQHF. The whole variable domain, remainder taken from reference TRBV14 and TRBJ1-5, is EAGVTQFPSHSVIEKGQTVTLRCDPISGHDNLYWYRRVMGKEIKFLLHFVKESKQDESGMPNNRFLAERTGGTYSTLKVQPAELEDSGVYFCASSPRGGTIMDQPQHFGDGTRLSIL.